This paragraph reports one T cell receptor (beta chain). CDR1 is MNHEY, CDR2 SVGAGI, per germline. The CDR3 sequence is 14 residues long. The V gene lost 8 bases and the J gene lost 2 bases, with 14 bases spanning the gap. This specimen belongs to a study of blood T cell repertoires in COVID-19. Study-wide context: T cells, B-cell-depleted T cells, or PBMCs provided the cDNA or gDNA that served as material.

Original analysis: Nucleated cell number was recorded as an estimate derived from reference gene primer amplification. Produced via immunoSEQ multiplex PCR; TCRdb's table is partial and in-frame only. The V and J calls and the clone size are those of that table, but D and trimming were determined from the DNA. The data show 170,000 or so clones, roughly 90% seen once. J is TRBJ2-3 and V is TRBV6-5, with a tentative D call TRBD1 (5 bases). The sample taken for sequencing was peripheral blood. This TCR came from a man over 45 with acute or convalescent COVID-19. The DNA for the CDR3 is TGTGCCAGCTCAATGACAGCTCCCACAGATACGCAGTATTTT. Translation: CASSMTAPTDTQYF.